The following is a T cell receptor beta chain sequence with its context. The data were produced by immunoSEQ multiplex PCR, yet TCRdb's version contains in-frame clones alone and is incomplete. The profile shows roughly 200,000 clones, approximately 85% of them singletons. The CDR3 has 14 amino acids. CDR1 SGHRS and CDR2 YFSETQ come from the germline V gene. Trimming pared 0 bases from V and 0 bases from J, leaving 6 bases between. These data belong to a study of blood T cell repertoires in COVID-19. The wider study: T cells, B-cell-depleted T cells, or PBMCs provided the cDNA or gDNA that served as material.

This sequence was found in a man aged 35 to 55 who had recovered from COVID-19. The chain carries TRBV5-1 and TRBJ1-2; D uncertain. Sequencing was carried out using PBMCs or T cells enriched from blood (not recorded which). The CDR3 here is CASSLDGPNYGYTF. The CDR3 nucleotides read TGCGCCAGCAGCTTGGATGGGCCTAACTATGGCTACACCTTC.